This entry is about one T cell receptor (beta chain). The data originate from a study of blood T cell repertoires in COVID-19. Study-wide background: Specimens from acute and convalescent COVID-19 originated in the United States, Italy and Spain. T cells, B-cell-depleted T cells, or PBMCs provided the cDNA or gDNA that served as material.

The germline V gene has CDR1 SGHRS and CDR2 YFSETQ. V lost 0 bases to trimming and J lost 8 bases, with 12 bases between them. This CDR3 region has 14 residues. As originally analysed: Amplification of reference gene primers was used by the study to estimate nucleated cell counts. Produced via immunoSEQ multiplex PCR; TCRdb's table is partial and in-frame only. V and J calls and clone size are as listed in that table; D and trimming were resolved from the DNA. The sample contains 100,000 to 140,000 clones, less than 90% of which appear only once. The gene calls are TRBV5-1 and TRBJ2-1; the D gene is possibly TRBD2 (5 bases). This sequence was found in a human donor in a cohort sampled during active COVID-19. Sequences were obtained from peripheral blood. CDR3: CASSLGEGVDEQFF. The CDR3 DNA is TGCGCCAGCAGCTTGGGAGAGGGCGTTGATGAGCAGTTCTTC. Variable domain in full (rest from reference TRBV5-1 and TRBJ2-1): KAGVTQTPRYLIKTRGQQVTLSCSPISGHRSVSWYQQTPGQGLQFLFEYFSETQRNKGNFPGRFSGRQFSNSRSEMNVSTLELGDSALYLCASSLGEGVDEQFFGPGTRLTVL.